These T cell receptor beta chains were read from a single sample in a study of T cell clusters in autoimmune cytopenias. TCRdb reanalyzed the multiplex PCR reads, giving one entry per CDR3 protein sequence and no DNA. The specimen's table records some 7,000 distinct CDR3 sequences. Material for sequencing was peripheral blood. The receptors here all came from a human donor with an autoimmune cytopenia or autoimmune hepatitis (not recorded which). Each CDR3 is given with its conserved first and last residue. Fields, in order: clone size, J gene, V gene, CDR3 protein. Expanded clones are given a class, and other clones once, few, many or no size at all.

clone_size: -; j_call: TRBJ1-2; v_call: TRBV7-9; cdr3_aa: CASSSGTGEGYTF
clone_size: -; j_call: TRBJ1-2; v_call: TRBV6-5; cdr3_aa: CASKLGDRSTTYGYTF
clone_size: -; j_call: TRBJ2-4; v_call: TRBV12-3/TRBV12-4; cdr3_aa: CASSRGTGGNIQYF
clone_size: -; j_call: TRBJ1-1; v_call: TRBV7-9; cdr3_aa: CASSILGAGSAEAFF
clone_size: large; j_call: TRBJ2-1; v_call: TRBV5-4; cdr3_aa: CASSWTSGSPNEQFF
clone_size: -; j_call: TRBJ2-1; v_call: TRBV18; cdr3_aa: CASSPPSGQKHNEQFF
clone_size: medium-sized; j_call: TRBJ2-2; v_call: TRBV7-2; cdr3_aa: CASSLAGGIDTGELFF
clone_size: -; j_call: TRBJ2-3; v_call: TRBV12-3/TRBV12-4; cdr3_aa: CASSPNTGGPDTQYF
clone_size: -; j_call: TRBJ2-7; v_call: TRBV11-2; cdr3_aa: CASSLDSWRDGAYEQYF
clone_size: -; j_call: TRBJ2-1; v_call: TRBV11-2; cdr3_aa: CASSVIGGPLYNEQFF
clone_size: -; j_call: TRBJ2-7; v_call: TRBV6-5; cdr3_aa: CASSYSGTGRYEQYF
clone_size: -; j_call: TRBJ2-2; v_call: TRBV28; cdr3_aa: CASSAAGSNTGELFF
clone_size: -; j_call: TRBJ1-2; v_call: TRBV13; cdr3_aa: CASRRGGAYGYTF
clone_size: medium-sized; j_call: TRBJ2-7; v_call: TRBV6-5; cdr3_aa: CASSRRGSDEQYF
clone_size: -; j_call: TRBJ1-5; v_call: TRBV15; cdr3_aa: CATRRGEGTGGNQPQHF
clone_size: -; j_call: TRBJ1-1; v_call: TRBV7-3; cdr3_aa: CASSLTFPNTEAFF
clone_size: -; j_call: TRBJ2-7; v_call: TRBV7-9; cdr3_aa: CASSLDVYRAYEQYF
clone_size: medium-sized; j_call: TRBJ1-6; v_call: TRBV20-1; cdr3_aa: CSARAGERNSPLHF
clone_size: -; j_call: TRBJ2-5; v_call: TRBV6-6; cdr3_aa: CASSQRYQETQYF
clone_size: medium-sized; j_call: TRBJ1-1; v_call: TRBV20-1; cdr3_aa: CSARIPSMNTEAFF
clone_size: -; j_call: TRBJ1-4; v_call: TRBV12-3/TRBV12-4; cdr3_aa: CASSLTVGNPEKLFF
clone_size: -; j_call: TRBJ1-4; v_call: TRBV7-2; cdr3_aa: CASSLVFNEKLFF
clone_size: medium-sized; j_call: TRBJ1-2; v_call: TRBV19; cdr3_aa: CASSIQGYGYTF
clone_size: -; j_call: TRBJ2-2; v_call: TRBV5-1; cdr3_aa: CASSLMSQGRNGGELFF
clone_size: medium-sized; j_call: TRBJ1-2; v_call: TRBV29-1; cdr3_aa: CSVEGIGYGYTF
clone_size: -; j_call: TRBJ2-2; v_call: TRBV7-9; cdr3_aa: CASSLWRGTSNTGELFF
clone_size: -; j_call: TRBJ1-1; v_call: TRBV5-4; cdr3_aa: CASTGERGRGDTEAFF
clone_size: medium-sized; j_call: TRBJ2-5; v_call: TRBV30; cdr3_aa: CACQLAGVQETQYF
clone_size: -; j_call: TRBJ2-3; v_call: TRBV11-2; cdr3_aa: CASSWPKLAFSTDTQYF
clone_size: medium-sized; j_call: TRBJ2-2; v_call: TRBV29-1; cdr3_aa: CSVGTGNTGELFF
clone_size: -; j_call: TRBJ2-1; v_call: TRBV5-5; cdr3_aa: CASSRSAIDWNEQFF
clone_size: medium-sized; j_call: TRBJ2-7; v_call: TRBV15; cdr3_aa: CATSRDRWETYEQYF
clone_size: -; j_call: TRBJ1-1; v_call: TRBV6-5; cdr3_aa: CASSYGESGANTEAFF
clone_size: medium-sized; j_call: TRBJ2-7; v_call: TRBV27; cdr3_aa: CASSLWATQAYEQYF
clone_size: -; j_call: TRBJ2-5; v_call: TRBV5-1; cdr3_aa: CASSSRPGVETQYF
clone_size: -; j_call: TRBJ2-7; v_call: TRBV12-3/TRBV12-4; cdr3_aa: CASSYGTSGAYEQYF
clone_size: -; j_call: TRBJ2-2; v_call: TRBV20-1; cdr3_aa: CSAKKLTGWPGELFF
clone_size: medium-sized; j_call: TRBJ1-6; v_call: TRBV30; cdr3_aa: CAWGQGASLPPLHF
clone_size: -; j_call: TRBJ2-1; v_call: TRBV6-2/TRBV6-3; cdr3_aa: CASSYSGWTANSYNEQFF
clone_size: -; j_call: TRBJ2-2; v_call: TRBV7-9; cdr3_aa: CASSWGTGTWTGELFF
clone_size: -; j_call: TRBJ1-5; v_call: TRBV12-5; cdr3_aa: CASGLAPGGGQPQHF
clone_size: -; j_call: TRBJ2-7; v_call: TRBV12-3/TRBV12-4; cdr3_aa: CASSPDGRAHYEQYF
clone_size: -; j_call: TRBJ2-7; v_call: TRBV25-1; cdr3_aa: CASSPDRGKDEQYF
clone_size: -; j_call: TRBJ1-6; v_call: TRBV5-5; cdr3_aa: CASSSLFDSSYNSPLHF
clone_size: -; j_call: TRBJ2-3; v_call: TRBV18; cdr3_aa: CASSPLAGATDTQYF
clone_size: -; j_call: TRBJ2-2; v_call: TRBV27; cdr3_aa: CASSLQRPTVPTGELFF
clone_size: medium-sized; j_call: TRBJ1-6; v_call: TRBV20-1; cdr3_aa: CSARGTGYSPLHF
clone_size: -; j_call: TRBJ1-5; v_call: TRBV6-1; cdr3_aa: CASIGGSTNQPQHF
clone_size: -; j_call: TRBJ1-1; v_call: TRBV10-3; cdr3_aa: CAISRQEPATEAFF